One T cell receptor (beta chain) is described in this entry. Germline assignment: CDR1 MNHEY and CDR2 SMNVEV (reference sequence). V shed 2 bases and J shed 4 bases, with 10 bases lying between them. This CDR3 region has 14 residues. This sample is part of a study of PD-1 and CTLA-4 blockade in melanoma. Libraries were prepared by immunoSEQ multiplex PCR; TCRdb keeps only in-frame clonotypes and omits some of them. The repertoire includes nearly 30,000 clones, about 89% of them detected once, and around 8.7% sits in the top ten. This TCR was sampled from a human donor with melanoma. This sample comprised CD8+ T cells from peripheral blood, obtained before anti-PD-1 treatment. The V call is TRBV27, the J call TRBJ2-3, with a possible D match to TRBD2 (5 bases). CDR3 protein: CASSLGGFADTQYF. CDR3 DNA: TGTGCCAGCAGTTTAGGAGGTTTTGCAGATACGCAGTATTTT.